The 8 T cell receptor beta chains below were found in one sample sequenced in a study of blood T cell repertoires in COVID-19. The protocol was immunoSEQ multiplex PCR, while the TCRdb copy is restricted to in-frame clones and leaves out a portion. The sample yields 85,000 to 100,000 clones, 70% to 80% seen once. Sequenced sample: peripheral blood. All receptors derive from a woman over 75 with active or convalescent COVID-19.

The gene calls are TRBV7-2 and TRBJ1-1, with D perhaps matching TRBD1 (5 bases). Trimming took off 1 base at V and 7 bases at J, with 10 bases between the two ends. The CDR3 runs 13 residues. Germline V lookup: CDR1 SGHTA, CDR2 FQGNSA. In nucleotides, the CDR3 is TGTGCCAGCAGCTTAGAGGGGTTCGATGAAGCTTTCTTT. Protein product: CASSLEGFDEAFF.

This clone was counted a few times. V gene TRBV5-4 combines with J gene TRBJ2-5; D might be TRBD1 (5 bases). This CDR3 contains 13 residues. V lost 4 bases, J lost 5 bases, and 12 bases lay in between. Germline V CDR1 and CDR2: SGHNT, YYREEE (reference sequence). CDR3 residues: CASSAGFAETQYF. Written as DNA, the CDR3 is TGTGCCAGCAGCGCAGGGTTCGCGGAGACCCAGTACTTC.

V is TRBV19 and J is TRBJ1-5; 9 bases are a match to TRBD1. J lost 0 bases, V lost 6 bases, and 6 bases had no gene match. CDR1 is LNHDA and CDR2 is SQIVND in the germline V gene (reference sequence). The CDR3 runs to 16 residues. The CDR3 DNA is TGTGCCAGTAGAACTAGGGACAGGGATAGCAATCAGCCCCAGCATTTT. It encodes CASRTRDRDSNQPQHF. Looking up the rest from reference TRBV19 and TRBJ1-5 gives the full variable domain: DGGITQSPKYLFRKEGQNVTLSCEQNLNHDAMYWYRQDPGQGLRLIYYSQIVNDFQKGDIAEGYSVSREKKESFPLTVTSAQKNPTAFYLCASRTRDRDSNQPQHFGDGTRLSIL.

Notes on this clone: One end of the junction is discordant with germline, which a read error may explain. V usage is TRBV5-1 and J usage is TRBJ2-3; perhaps TRBD2 as D (6 bases). This CDR3 has 16 amino acids. In germline, CDR1 is SGHRS, CDR2 YFSETQ. The CDR3 DNA reads TGTGCCAGCAGCTTCTCTAGGGGAGGTTATACGGATACGCAGTATTTT. Translated: CASSFSRGGYTDTQYF.

This clone was recorded once. The chain is built from TRBV4-1 and TRBJ1-5; TRBD1 aligns across 11 bases. There are 16 residues in the CDR3. V gave up 0 bases and J gave up 5 bases; unmatched junction bases: 3. CDR1 MGHRA and CDR2 YSYEKL come from the germline V gene. CDR3 amino acids: CASSQDGTGGDQPQHF. The CDR3, as DNA: TGCGCCAGCAGCCAAGATGGGACAGGGGGAGATCAGCCCCAGCATTTT.

This clone was seen once. The rearrangement joins TRBV9 to TRBJ2-1; TRBD2 matches 8 bases. The CDR3 is made up of 16 amino acids. Germline values: CDR1 SGDLS, CDR2 YYNGEE. Trimming removed 4 bases from V and 9 bases from J; junction bases left unmatched: 15. In nucleotides, the CDR3 is TGTGCCAGCAGCTCCCCTCAGCGGGAGCCTGGTCGTGAGCAGTTCTTC. This translates into CASSSPQREPGREQFF.

This clone was detected once. J is TRBJ2-1 and V is TRBV30, with 13 positions matching TRBD2. Trimming took 5 bases from V and 4 from J; bases not matched to a gene: 2. The germline V gene has CDR1 GTSNPN and CDR2 SVGIG (reference sequence). There are 14 residues in the CDR3. The CDR3 region is CAWGLAGVYNEQFF. CDR3 bases: TGTGCCTGGGGACTAGCGGGAGTATACAATGAGCAGTTCTTC.

This chain links TRBV25-1 with TRBJ1-6, with no clear D. This CDR3 contains 15 residues. V was cut by 1 base and J by 2 bases, with 6 bases left in between. CDR1 MGHDK and CDR2 SYGVNS come from the germline V gene. The CDR3 nucleotides read TGTGCCAGCAGTGAATCTCACACCTATAATTCACCCCTCCACTTT. Its protein product is CASSESHTYNSPLHF. Based on the CDR3 plus reference TRBV25-1 and TRBJ1-6, the full variable domain is EADIYQTPRYLVIGTGKKITLECSQTMGHDKMYWYQQDPGMELHLIHYSYGVNSTEKGDLSSESTVSRIRTEHFPLTLESARPSHTSQYLCASSESHTYNSPLHFGNGTRLTVT.